Each of the 25 T cell receptor beta chains below was sequenced from the same sample in a study of OX40 agonist ivuxolimab in advanced cancers. Measured with immunoSEQ multiplex PCR; TCRdb has only the in-frame clones, and not every one. The table includes under 85,000 clones, more than 70% detected once. Sequencing used CD4+ or CD8+ T cells sorted from blood, obtained in a trial of the OX40 agonist ivuxolimab. The receptors stem from an adult with an advanced solid tumor such as melanoma, head and neck, liver or kidney cancer.

DNA of the CDR3: TGTGCCAGCAGTTACGGGTCATCGGGCACTGAAGCTTTCTTT. Protein product: CASSYGSSGTEAFF. This chain joins TRBV6-5 and TRBJ1-1; D is unresolved. Germline V gene lookup returns CDR1 MNHEY and CDR2 SVGAGI. This CDR3 has 14 amino acids. Trimming took off 2 bases at V and 4 bases at J, with 11 bases between the two ends.

The chain recombines TRBV18 with TRBJ2-1; D possibly corresponds to TRBD2 (6 bases). The germline V and J ends were trimmed by 2 bases and 2 bases, with 7 bases remaining between them. This CDR3 has 14 amino acids. Germline CDR1 reads KGHSH; CDR2 reads LQKENI. CDR3 protein: CASSPAGTYNEQFF. In DNA, the CDR3 is TGTGCCAGCTCACCAGCGGGGACCTACAATGAGCAGTTCTTC.

CDR3 DNA sequence: TGTGCCAGCAGCCTAGGAGCAGGGCCGGGGTACGAGCAGTACTTC. It codes for CASSLGAGPGYEQYF. This chain links TRBV9 with TRBJ2-7; tentatively, D is TRBD1 or TRBD2 (5 bases each). Trimming removed 4 bases from V and 4 bases from J, with 18 bases in between. The CDR3 has 15 residues. Germline V gene sequence: CDR1 SGDLS, CDR2 YYNGEE.

The V gene is TRBV2, the J gene TRBJ2-7; TRBD1 aligns across 9 bases. Per the germline V gene, CDR1 is SNHLY and CDR2 is FYNNEI. The CDR3 covers 15 residues. The V gene end was trimmed by 6 bases and the J gene end by 1 base; junction bases not matched to a gene: 7. This chain's CDR3 is CASRKGTGPSYEQYF. For the CDR3, the DNA is TGTGCCAGCAGGAAGGGGACAGGGCCATCCTACGAGCAGTACTTC.

A single count supports this clone. The chain recombines TRBV1 with TRBJ1-2; whether TRBD1, the table's D call, matches the DNA was not checked. TRBV1 is a recognized pseudogene. This CDR3 is 14 amino acids long. CDR3: CTSSLPGHPYGYTF. In DNA, the CDR3 is TGCACCAGCAGCCTTCCAGGGCATCCTTATGGCTACACCTTC.

The genes are TRBV6-1 and TRBJ1-2; tentatively, D is TRBD1 (6 bases). Germline V gene data show CDR1 as MNHNS and CDR2 as SASEGT. V lost 6 bases to trimming and J lost 6 bases, with 11 bases between them. There are 12 residues in the CDR3. The CDR3 is CASSLDRNGYTF. In DNA form, the CDR3 reads TGTGCCAGCAGCCTGGACAGAAATGGCTACACCTTC.

The chain is built from TRBV6-6 and TRBJ1-5; D remains ambiguous. Trimming left V 3 bases short and J 3 bases short, with 12 bases between. Germline lookup yields CDR1 MNHNY and CDR2 SVGAGI (reference sequence). The CDR3 spans 15 residues. This CDR3 is CASSYLGGDNQPQHF. CDR3 nucleotide sequence: TGTGCCAGCAGTTATTTGGGCGGGGACAATCAGCCCCAGCATTTT.

V gene TRBV28 combines with J gene TRBJ1-1; TRBD1 is a possible D gene (5 bases). The CDR3 sequence is 12 residues long. The germline V and J ends were trimmed by 8 bases and 4 bases, with 11 bases remaining between them. Germline V gene data show CDR1 as MDHEN and CDR2 as SYDVKM. CDR3 loop: CASARGITEAFF. The CDR3 DNA reads TGTGCCAGCGCTAGGGGTATCACTGAAGCTTTCTTT.

The chain recombines TRBV6-5 with TRBJ2-3; D is ambiguous. CDR3 length: 14 residues. The V gene's germline CDR1 is MNHEY and CDR2 SVGAGI. The germline V and J ends were trimmed by 0 bases and 5 bases, with 9 bases remaining between them. The CDR3 sequence: CASSYSTPGDTQYF. In DNA, the CDR3 is TGTGCCAGCAGTTACTCGACCCCGGGAGATACGCAGTATTTT.

J is TRBJ1-5 and V is TRBV6-5; D may be TRBD1 (6 bases). Trimming took off 5 bases at V and 9 bases at J, with 17 bases between the two ends. CDR1 is MNHEY and CDR2 is SVGAGI in the germline V gene. The CDR3 extends over 14 amino acids. The CDR3 region has the DNA TGTGCCAGCAGTGATATATCAGGGGCTGGGCCCCAGCATTTT. This sequence encodes CASSDISGAGPQHF.

The rearrangement joins TRBV9 to TRBJ1-2, with 7 bases identical to TRBD1. From germline, CDR1 is SGDLS and CDR2 YYNGEE. The CDR3 totals 14 residues. The trim removed 3 bases at V and 4 bases at J, leaving 6 bases unmatched. The CDR3, as DNA: TGTGCCAGCAGCGGGGGGACAGATATCTATGGCTACACCTTC. Translated, it gives CASSGGTDIYGYTF.

CDR3 nucleotide sequence: TGTGCCAGAAGCTGGAGCCTGGGACTAGCGGGGGTCGGCGCCTACGAGCAGTACTTC. Residues: CARSWSLGLAGVGAYEQYF. This chain joins TRBV7-5 and TRBJ2-7; TRBD2, the table's D call, was not compared with the DNA. TRBV7-5 is termed a pseudogene. This CDR3 has 19 residues.

The chain joins TRBV9 to TRBJ2-3; D is unresolved. From germline, CDR1 is SGDLS and CDR2 YYNGEE. The CDR3 consists of 14 residues. V was shortened by 0 bases and J by 4 bases, with 9 bases between the two germline ends. The CDR3 sequence is CASSVDLRADTQYF. CDR3 coding DNA: TGTGCCAGCAGCGTAGACCTTAGGGCAGATACGCAGTATTTT.

V usage is TRBV2 and J usage is TRBJ1-5; D is unresolved. Germline CDR1 and CDR2: SNHLY and FYNNEI. The CDR3 extends over 13 amino acids. Trimming left V 6 bases short and J 4 bases short, with 10 bases between. The CDR3 DNA reads TGTGCCAGCAGAGGACGGGTGAATCAGCCCCAGCATTTT. Encoded protein: CASRGRVNQPQHF.

J is TRBJ2-2 and V is TRBV7-6, with D perhaps matching TRBD2 (7 bases). Trimming pared 0 bases from V and 7 bases from J, leaving 15 bases between. CDR1 is SGHVS, CDR2 FNYEAQ, per germline. This CDR3 spans 16 amino acids. Written as DNA, the CDR3 is TGTGCCAGCAGCTTAGCCCCGGGGGGCCTTGGCGGGGAGCTGTTTTTT. As protein: CASSLAPGGLGGELFF.

This clone was counted only a few times. The V gene is TRBV28, the J gene TRBJ1-2, with D perhaps TRBD1 (5 bases). Germline assignment: CDR1 MDHEN and CDR2 SYDVKM. This CDR3 contains 13 residues. Trimming took off 2 bases at V and 4 bases at J, with 8 bases between the two ends. CDR3 sequence reads: CASSLAGFYGYTF. For the CDR3, the DNA is TGTGCCAGCAGTTTAGCAGGGTTCTATGGCTACACCTTC.

The V gene is TRBV9, the J gene TRBJ1-1; D is ambiguous. V shed 0 bases and J shed 1 base, with 10 bases lying between them. CDR3 length equals 15 residues. Germline assignment: CDR1 SGDLS and CDR2 YYNGEE. In DNA form, the CDR3 reads TGTGCCAGCAGCGTAGATCCATCTCCGAACACTGAAGCTTTCTTT. This encodes CASSVDPSPNTEAFF.

This chain uses TRBV18 with TRBJ2-3; 15 bases match TRBD2. Germline trimming cut 3 bases from V and 3 bases from J; bases unmatched to any gene: 4. Germline CDR1 and CDR2: KGHSH and LQKENI. The length of the CDR3 is 17 residues. The DNA of the CDR3 is TGTGCCAGCTCACCGGGACTAGCGGGGGGTACTACAGATACGCAGTATTTT. Protein product: CASSPGLAGGTTDTQYF.

The chain employs TRBV5-1 and TRBJ2-1, with a tentative D call TRBD2 (6 bases). Deletions cut 9 bases from V and 0 bases from J, with 13 bases between. CDR3 length: 14 amino acids. Germline CDR1 and CDR2: SGHRS and YFSETQ. CDR3 sequence: CATSGTSSYNEQFF. CDR3 in DNA: TGCGCCACCTCCGGGACTTCCTCCTACAATGAGCAGTTCTTC.

This clone appeared a single time. The chain couples TRBV25-1 to TRBJ1-2, with 8 positions matching TRBD1. Trimming cost V 3 bases and J 4 bases; bases outside gene matches: 4. Germline values: CDR1 MGHDK, CDR2 SYGVNS. This CDR3 spans 14 amino acids. CDR3 residues: CASSERQGTYGYTF. CDR3 nucleotide sequence: TGTGCCAGCAGTGAGCGACAGGGGACCTATGGCTACACCTTC.

This clone was seen only a few times. The genes are TRBV19 and TRBJ1-5; possibly TRBD1 for D (6 bases). Germline V CDR1 and CDR2: LNHDA, SQIVND (reference sequence). V was clipped by 5 bases and J by 5 bases, with 13 bases between them. The CDR3 runs 14 residues. The CDR3 DNA is TGTGCCAGTAGTGAGGGACACAAAGATCAGCCCCAGCATTTT. Translation: CASSEGHKDQPQHF.

V gene TRBV2 combines with J gene TRBJ2-2, with 10 bases lining up with TRBD1. CDR3 length: 18 residues. Per the germline V gene, CDR1 is SNHLY and CDR2 is FYNNEI. V lost 6 bases and J lost 3; bases outside the gene matches: 13. CDR3: CASSQNPDRGIDTGELFF. The CDR3 nucleotides read TGTGCCAGCAGCCAAAACCCGGACAGGGGGATCGACACCGGGGAGCTGTTTTTT. Combining the CDR3 with reference TRBV2 and TRBJ2-2 gives the whole variable domain EPEVTQTPSHQVTQMGQEVILRCVPISNHLYFYWYRQILGQKVEFLVSFYNNEISEKSEIFDDQFSVERPDGSNFTLKIRSTKLEDSAMYFCASSQNPDRGIDTGELFFGEGSRLTVL.

The genes are TRBV15 and TRBJ1-1; TRBD1 might be the D (5 bases). Germline CDR1 is LNHNV and CDR2 is YYDKDF (reference sequence). The CDR3 runs 15 residues. Trimming removed 4 bases from V and 8 bases from J, with 20 bases in between. CDR3 amino acids: CATSTPRQKLAEAFF. The CDR3 nucleotides read TGTGCCACCAGCACCCCACGACAGAAACTAGCCGAAGCTTTCTTT.

The chain joins TRBV29-1 to TRBJ1-1; TRBD1 might be the D (5 bases). This CDR3 comprises 10 residues. The V gene lost 5 bases and the J gene lost 11 bases, with 12 bases spanning the gap. The germline V gene has CDR1 SQVTM and CDR2 ANQGSEA. This CDR3 is CSVFQGGAFF. CDR3 in DNA: TGCAGCGTTTTCCAGGGAGGCGCTTTCTTT. Variable domain in full (rest from reference TRBV29-1 and TRBJ1-1): SAVISQKPSRDICQRGTSLTIQCQVDSQVTMMFWYRQQPGQSLTLIATANQGSEATYESGFVIDKFPISRPNLTFSTLTVSNMSPEDSSIYLCSVFQGGAFFGQGTRLTVV.

Turning to this clone: Other nucleotide sequences in the sample specify the same CDR3. This chain connects TRBV25-1 to TRBJ1-2; no reliable D call. The CDR3 sequence is 12 residues long. Germline V CDR1 and CDR2: MGHDK, SYGVNS. The germline V and J ends were trimmed by 3 bases and 4 bases, with 6 bases remaining between them. The CDR3 bases are TGTGCCAGCAGTGATTCCCGCTATGGCTACACCTTC. Amino acids: CASSDSRYGYTF.